The next 9 T cell receptor beta chains were all read from a single sample in a study of T cells in Graves' hyperthyroidism and ophthalmopathy (dated by TCRdb to between 2019 and 2020). The library was made by multiplex PCR. TCRdb names Illumina HiSeq 2000 as the instrument used. Amplification of TCR beta CDR3 regions was carried out from RNA transcripts. The first round of RT-PCR for the TCR CDR3 was performed with the HTBI primer set and the Qiagen OneStep RT-PCR kit. The public reads were reanalyzed by TCRdb: fastp trimming at Q25, MiXCR alignment, in-frame beta chains only. Identical CDR3 proteins give one entry, which carries the most common genes and DNA. This sample gives around 600,000 distinct CDR3 sequences in total; approximately 15% of them show up just once. Around 3.5% of the sample is taken by the ten largest. The sequenced sample was blood. The receptors originated from a woman in her forties with Graves' ophthalmopathy.

The V and J genes are TRBV4-1 and TRBJ2-2; weak D call: TRBD1 (5 bases). V was cut by 1 base and J by 6 bases, with 12 bases left in between. This CDR3 is built from 15 residues. The germline CDR1 and CDR2 sequences are MGHRA and YSYEKL. This chain's CDR3 is CASSQGQRPPGELFF. The CDR3 nucleotides are TGCGCCAGCAGCCAAGGACAGAGGCCCCCCGGGGAGCTGTTTTTT.

The CDR3 DNA sequence: TGTGCCACCTATAGCGAACACACAGATACGCAGTATTTT. Protein: CATYSEHTDTQYF. The chain combines TRBV10-3 with TRBJ2-3; D is possibly TRBD2 (5 bases). The CDR3 runs 13 residues. Germline values: CDR1 ENHRY, CDR2 SYGVKD. V was trimmed by 10 bases and J by 2 bases, leaving 13 bases between them.

This clonotype was seen a handful of times. The rearrangement joins TRBV15 to TRBJ2-5; 8 bases agree with TRBD2. Germline values: CDR1 LNHNV, CDR2 YYDKDF (reference sequence). The CDR3 length is 15 residues. Trimming took 2 bases from V and 5 from J; bases not matched to a gene: 7. The CDR3 loop is CATSRNSGVGETQYF. The CDR3 bases are TGTGCCACCAGCAGAAATAGCGGGGTGGGGGAGACCCAGTACTTC.

This chain joins TRBV19 and TRBJ2-7; a weak D match, TRBD2 (7 bases). V lost 7 bases to trimming and J lost 0 bases, with 16 bases between them. The CDR3 is 15 residues long. The germline V gene encodes CDR1 LNHDA and CDR2 SQIVND (reference sequence). CDR3 nucleotide sequence: TGTGCCAGTAAATCAAGCGGGACATACTCCTACGAGCAGTACTTC. Protein sequence: CASKSSGTYSYEQYF.

The chain links TRBV28 to TRBJ2-7; D may be TRBD2 (6 bases). CDR3 size: 14 residues. Germline V lookup: CDR1 MDHEN, CDR2 SYDVKM. Trimming stripped 4 bases from V and 4 bases from J, with 14 bases between. The CDR3 sequence is CASSWARGTYEQYF. CDR3 coding DNA: TGTGCCAGCAGTTGGGCCCGGGGGACGTACGAGCAGTACTTC.

Only a few counts were recorded for this clonotype. An end of the junction differs from the germline gene, which may be a read error. The chain joins TRBV12-3 or TRBV12-4 to TRBJ1-5; no definite D call. This CDR3 comprises 13 residues. CDR3 sequence: CVSSTDPFLAQHF. In DNA, the CDR3 is TGTGTCAGCAGTACAGACCCATTTTTGGCCCAGCATTTT.

This clonotype was seen a handful of times. The chain couples TRBV2 to TRBJ2-7, with no clear D. The length of the CDR3 is 14 residues. The V gene lost 3 bases and the J gene lost 2 bases, with 11 bases spanning the gap. Per germline, CDR1 SNHLY and CDR2 FYNNEI. CDR3 region: CASSDFLGPYEQYF. Here the CDR3 DNA reads TGTGCCAGCAGTGATTTCCTCGGACCCTACGAGCAGTACTTC.

The chain couples TRBV28 to TRBJ1-5; D call uncertain. Trimming shortened V by 5 bases and J by 0 bases, and 11 bases separated the two germline ends. The CDR3 loop spans 15 amino acids. The germline CDR1 and CDR2 sequences are MDHEN and SYDVKM. As DNA, the CDR3 is TGTGCCAGCAGTACATACAGAGATAGCAATCAGCCCCAGCATTTT. Its protein is CASSTYRDSNQPQHF.

The rearrangement joins TRBV18 to TRBJ2-7, with 8 bases matching TRBD2. V gave up 2 bases and J gave up 0 bases; unmatched junction bases: 6. Germline V gene sequence: CDR1 KGHSH, CDR2 LQKENI. The CDR3 covers 16 residues. The CDR3 DNA sequence: TGTGCCAGCTCACCATACGGCGGGGGGAGCTCCTACGAGCAGTACTTC. Translated: CASSPYGGGSSYEQYF.